This T cell receptor (beta chain) was sequenced for a study of T cell changes during pregnancy in multiple sclerosis. Repertoires were generated with immunoSEQ multiplex PCR, while TCRdb's copy carries only in-frame clones and drops some. The table includes 55,000 to 65,000 clones, nearly 95% detected once. With 5 bases removed from V and 2 bases from J, the gap between germline ends came to 9 bases. Germline V CDR1 and CDR2: SGHTA, FQGNSA. The length of the CDR3 is 13 residues. The source is a female donor with multiple sclerosis, enrolled in a pregnancy study. The source was peripheral blood, collected in the first trimester of pregnancy. This sequence joins TRBV7-2 and TRBJ2-5; D gene unclear. The DNA for the CDR3 is TGTGCCAGCAGCCAGGCCAGGCAAGAGACCCAGTACTTC. The encoded protein is CASSQARQETQYF.